Detailed here is one TCR beta chain. The sample comes from a study of blood T cells in healthy people across ages. The wider study: T cells yielded about one barcoded beta molecule per two cells through template switching.

This CDR3 is built from 14 residues. Unmatched junction bases numbered 7, after V lost 4 bases and J lost 7 bases. Alongside a J-beta primer mix, a sample-barcoded 5' primer served in a second PCR lasting roughly 7 to 11 cycles. CDR3-containing paired-end reads numbered at least 3 million in each sample. A single record per CDR3 protein comes from TCRdb applying MiXCR to the 5' RACE reads. The table has 730,000 or so distinct CDR3 sequences, about 40% seen once. Each sample provided at least 5.5 micrograms of extracted total RNA. The chain is built from TRBV12-3 or TRBV12-4 and TRBJ2-4; 7 bases are a match to TRBD2. The clonotype originates from an older woman in good health. The specimen was blood. The CDR3 loop is CASSSREESNIQYF. CDR3 nucleotide sequence: TGTGCCAGCAGTTCCCGGGAGGAAAGCAACATTCAGTACTTC.